The T cell receptor (beta chain) described here comes from a study of blood T cell repertoires in COVID-19. TCRdb's copy holds only in-frame clones and misses some; the assay was immunoSEQ multiplex PCR. The sample has under 95,000 clones, more than 70% seen once. V shed 3 bases, J shed 1 base, and the junction held 2 bases outside the gene matches. Germline V gene data show CDR1 as LNHDA and CDR2 as SQIVND (reference sequence). This CDR3 region has 14 residues. J is TRBJ2-5 and V is TRBV19; 7 bases align to TRBD2. The source of this sequence is a human donor with acute or convalescent COVID-19. The donor label of this sample is uncertain. Sequenced: peripheral blood. The CDR3 is CASSIGTTQETQYF. The CDR3 DNA reads as TGTGCCAGTAGTATTGGGACTACCCAAGAGACCCAGTACTTC.